This TCR beta chain was sequenced during a study of blood T cells in healthy people across ages. Study-level points and caveats: Age brought a roughly linear fall in TCR beta diversity measured per million T cells. Unknown donor CMV status possibly confounded expanded clonotype changes.

A note on this clonotype: Its specificity is unknown.

The CDR3 is 15 residues long. V was clipped by 0 bases and J by 7 bases; unmatched bases: 7. Germline assignment: CDR1 SGHKS and CDR2 YYEKEE (reference sequence). The second PCR ran roughly 6 to 11 cycles with a sample-barcoded 5' primer and J-beta primers. TCRdb re-called the 5' RACE reads through MiXCR, storing one row per CDR3 protein. The sample shows approximately 2,000,000 distinct CDR3 sequences, roughly two fifths of them seen only once. Sequences were obtained from blood. V gene TRBV5-5 combines with J gene TRBJ2-7; 10 bases are shared with TRBD1. The sequence derives from a human donor in good health. The CDR3 reads CASSLVRQGAGEQYF. The CDR3 nucleotides read TGTGCCAGCAGCTTGGTACGACAGGGGGCTGGGGAGCAGTACTTC.